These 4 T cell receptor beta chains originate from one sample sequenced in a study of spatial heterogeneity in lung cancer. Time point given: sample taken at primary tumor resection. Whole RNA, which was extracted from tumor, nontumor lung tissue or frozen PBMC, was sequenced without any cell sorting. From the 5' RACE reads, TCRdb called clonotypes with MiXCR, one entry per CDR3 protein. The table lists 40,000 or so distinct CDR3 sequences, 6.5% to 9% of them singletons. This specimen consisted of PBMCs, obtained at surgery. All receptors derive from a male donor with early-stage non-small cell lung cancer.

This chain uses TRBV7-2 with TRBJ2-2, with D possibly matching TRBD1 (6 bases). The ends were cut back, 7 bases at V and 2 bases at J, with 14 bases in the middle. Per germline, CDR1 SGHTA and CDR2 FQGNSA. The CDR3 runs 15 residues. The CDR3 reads CASKSGTHNTGELFF. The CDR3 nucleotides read TGTGCCAGCAAATCCGGGACACACAACACCGGGGAGCTGTTTTTT. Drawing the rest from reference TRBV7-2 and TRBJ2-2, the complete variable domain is GAGVSQSPSNKVTEKGKDVELRCDPISGHTALYWYRQSLGQGLEFLIYFQGNSAPDKSGLPSDRFSAERTGGSVSTLTIQRTQQEDSAVYLCASKSGTHNTGELFFGEGSRLTVL.

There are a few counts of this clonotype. The CDR3 bases are TGTGCCAGCAGCGTAGTGCCCTGGGGGAGTGGAAGGTACAATGAGCAGTTCTTC. Translation gives CASSVVPWGSGRYNEQFF. The V gene is TRBV9, the J gene TRBJ2-1; the D gene could be TRBD1 or TRBD2 (5 bases each). The CDR3 covers 18 residues. Trimming took 0 bases from V and 4 from J, leaving 20 bases between them. Per germline, CDR1 SGDLS and CDR2 YYNGEE.

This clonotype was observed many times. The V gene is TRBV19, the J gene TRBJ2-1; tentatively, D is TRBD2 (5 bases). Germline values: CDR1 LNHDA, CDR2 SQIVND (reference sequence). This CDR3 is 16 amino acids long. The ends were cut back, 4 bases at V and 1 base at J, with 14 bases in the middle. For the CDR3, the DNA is TGTGCCAGTAGTAAACTAGTTTTAAGGTCCTACAATGAGCAGTTCTTC. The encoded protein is CASSKLVLRSYNEQFF.

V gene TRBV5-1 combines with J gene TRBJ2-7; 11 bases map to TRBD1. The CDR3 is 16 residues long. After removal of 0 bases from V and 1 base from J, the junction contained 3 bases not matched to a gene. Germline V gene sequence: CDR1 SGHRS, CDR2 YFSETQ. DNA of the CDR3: TGCGCCAGCAGCTTGGGGACAGGGGGCGCTTCCTACGAGCAGTACTTC. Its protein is CASSLGTGGASYEQYF.